These 30 T cell receptor beta chains were all obtained from the same sample, sequenced in a study of T cell changes during pregnancy in multiple sclerosis. Assay: immunoSEQ multiplex PCR; the TCRdb copy retains only in-frame clones and omits some. The sample lists around 100,000 clones; roughly 90% were seen once. Source: peripheral blood, taken after pregnancy. The receptors originated from a female donor with multiple sclerosis, enrolled in a pregnancy study.

The chain links TRBV30 to TRBJ2-1, with 10 bases matching TRBD2. The junction had 10 bases not matched to a gene; V was cut back by 2 bases and J by 15 bases. The CDR3 extends over 13 amino acids. Germline CDR1 reads GTSNPN; CDR2 reads SVGIG (reference sequence). The CDR3 loop reads CAWSRASGSRRFF. The CDR3 bases are TGTGCCTGGAGTAGGGCTAGCGGGAGCAGGCGGTTCTTC. Variable domain in full (rest from reference TRBV30 and TRBJ2-1): SQTIHQWPATLVQPVGSPLSLECTVEGTSNPNLYWYRQAAGRGLQLLFYSVGIGQISSEVPQNLSASRPQDRQFILSSKKLLLSDSGFYLCAWSRASGSRRFFGPGTRLTVL.

This chain uses TRBV11-2 with TRBJ2-5; D not certain. The V and J ends lost 3 bases and 3 bases respectively, with 2 bases between them. CDR1 SGHAT and CDR2 FQNNGV come from the germline V gene. The CDR3 runs to 11 residues. The CDR3 DNA reads TGTGCCAGCAGCTTCAAAGAGACCCAGTACTTC. This codes for CASSFKETQYF.

The chain combines TRBV7-8 with TRBJ1-1; TRBD1 is a possible D gene (6 bases). Trimming pared 5 bases from V and 0 bases from J, leaving 16 bases between. Germline lookup yields CDR1 SGHVS and CDR2 FQNEAQ. The CDR3 length is 16 residues. The CDR3 is CASSPDRFVMNTEAFF. CDR3 coding DNA: TGTGCCAGCAGCCCAGACAGGTTCGTAATGAACACTGAAGCTTTCTTT.

J is TRBJ1-2 and V is TRBV7-6, with a possible D match to TRBD1 (5 bases). CDR1 is SGHVS, CDR2 FNYEAQ, per germline. The CDR3 is 15 amino acids. The V end was cut by 6 bases, the J end by 4 bases, with 18 bases between. CDR3 in amino acids: CASSPNGGGGYGYTF. The CDR3 DNA follows: TGTGCCAGCAGTCCAAACGGGGGGGGAGGCTATGGCTACACCTTC. The full variable domain, completed using reference TRBV7-6 and TRBJ1-2, is GAGVSQSPRYKVTKRGQDVALRCDPISGHVSLYWYRQALGQGPEFLTYFNYEAQQDKSGLPNDRFSAERPEGSISTLTIQRTEQRDSAMYRCASSPNGGGGYGYTFGSGTRLTVV.

V and J are TRBV20-1 and TRBJ2-7; TRBD1 matches at 7 bases. CDR3 length: 11 amino acids. CDR1 is DFQATT, CDR2 SNEGSKA, per germline (reference sequence). Trimming at V came to 6 bases and at J to 5 bases, leaving 4 bases not matched to a gene. The CDR3 coding sequence is TGCAGTGCCAGGGGGACGGACGAGCAGTACTTC. It encodes CSARGTDEQYF.

The chain employs TRBV19 and TRBJ1-4, with a tentative D call TRBD1 (5 bases). V was pared by 3 bases and J by 6 bases, with 14 bases between. The CDR3 is 15 residues long. CDR1 and CDR2 (germline): LNHDA, SQIVND (reference sequence). DNA of the CDR3: TGTGCCAGTAGTATGGGGCTGGTGGTAGATGAAAAACTGTTTTTT. It translates to CASSMGLVVDEKLFF.

The genes are TRBV11-3 and TRBJ2-7, with a tentative D call TRBD1 (5 bases). Germline values: CDR1 SGHNT, CDR2 YENEEA. Trimming pared 5 bases from V and 6 bases from J, leaving 11 bases between. This CDR3 is built from 12 residues. CDR3 nucleotides: TGTGCCAGCAGCCCCAGGCAGGGCGAGCAGTACTTC. It specifies CASSPRQGEQYF.

A single count supports this clone. The chain carries TRBV9 and TRBJ2-1, with 11 bases lining up with TRBD2. This CDR3 has 15 residues. V lost 0 bases, J lost 10 bases, and 6 bases stayed unmatched. CDR1 SGDLS and CDR2 YYNGEE come from the germline V gene. Here the CDR3 DNA reads TGTGCCAGCAGCGTAGAGGCTAGCGGGGGGCGGGAGCAGTTCTTC. Encoded protein: CASSVEASGGREQFF. Using reference TRBV9 and TRBJ2-1 for the parts outside the CDR3, the full variable domain is DSGVTQTPKHLITATGQRVTLRCSPRSGDLSVYWYQQSLDQGLQFLIQYYNGEERAKGNILERFSAQQFPDLHSELNLSSLELGDSALYFCASSVEASGGREQFFGPGTRLTVL.

This chain joins TRBV5-4 and TRBJ1-6, with 8 bases that match TRBD1. After removal of 5 bases from V and 4 bases from J, the junction contained 5 bases not matched to a gene. The CDR3 runs to 15 residues. CDR1 is SGHNT and CDR2 is YYREEE in the germline V gene (reference sequence). The CDR3 DNA sequence: TGTGCCAGCAGTACAGGGGGTTCGTATAATTCACCCCTCCACTTT. Translated: CASSTGGSYNSPLHF.

V and J are TRBV6-6 and TRBJ1-2, with 9 bases identical to TRBD1. Germline CDR1 MNHNY, CDR2 SVGAGI (reference sequence). CDR3 size: 14 residues. Trimming at V came to 6 bases and at J to 2 bases, leaving 4 bases not matched to a gene. Here the CDR3 reads CASRQGQGNYGYTF. Written as DNA, the CDR3 is TGTGCCAGCAGACAAGGACAGGGGAACTATGGCTACACCTTC.

The chain couples TRBV5-1 to TRBJ2-5, with 8 bases lining up with TRBD1. V trimming: 4 bases; J trimming: 2 bases; junction bases outside the gene matches: 4. The germline V gene has CDR1 SGHRS and CDR2 YFSETQ. The CDR3 runs to 14 residues. The CDR3 bases are TGCGCCAGCAGCCGGACAGGGAAGCAAGAGACCCAGTACTTC. Translation: CASSRTGKQETQYF. Full variable domain (rest looked up from reference TRBV5-1 and TRBJ2-5): KAGVTQTPRYLIKTRGQQVTLSCSPISGHRSVSWYQQTPGQGLQFLFEYFSETQRNKGNFPGRFSGRQFSNSRSEMNVSTLELGDSALYLCASSRTGKQETQYFGPGTRLLVL.

This clone occurred once. The chain employs TRBV2 and TRBJ2-7; no firm D call. This CDR3 has 12 amino acids. The V end lost 7 bases, the J end lost 2 bases, and 9 bases lay between the germline ends. Germline-derived CDR1 and CDR2 are SNHLY and FYNNEI. This CDR3 is CASTVEPYEQYF. The CDR3 DNA is TGTGCCAGCACAGTGGAGCCCTACGAGCAGTACTTC.

This chain uses TRBV11-2 with TRBJ2-1; TRBD2 matches at 11 bases. CDR1 is SGHAT and CDR2 is FQNNGV in the germline V gene. V lost 3 bases, J lost 4 bases, and 8 bases stayed unmatched. The CDR3 is 17 amino acids. DNA of the CDR3: TGTGCCAGCAGCTTTGTTGGGACTAGCGGCCTATACAATGAGCAGTTCTTC. The encoded protein is CASSFVGTSGLYNEQFF.

V usage is TRBV5-1 and J usage is TRBJ1-1, with TRBD1 matching over 8 bases. Trimming cost V 3 bases and J 1 base; bases outside gene matches: 2. The CDR3 loop spans 14 amino acids. Germline V gene sequence: CDR1 SGHRS, CDR2 YFSETQ. This chain's CDR3 is CASSWDRKNTEAFF. Here the CDR3 DNA reads TGCGCCAGCAGCTGGGACAGGAAGAACACTGAAGCTTTCTTT.

In its sample, this clone was seen once. The chain uses TRBV27 and TRBJ1-4; no clear D gene. CDR1 and CDR2 from the germline V gene are MNHEY and SMNVEV (reference sequence). V was shortened by 2 bases and J by 4 bases, with 8 bases between the two germline ends. CDR3 size: 14 residues. In nucleotides, the CDR3 is TGTGCCAGCAGTTTAACGGGATATAATGAAAAACTGTTTTTT. This translates into CASSLTGYNEKLFF.

The rearrangement joins TRBV5-6 to TRBJ2-5; TRBD1 aligns across 7 bases. CDR3 length: 14 residues. The junction had 5 bases not matched to a gene; V was cut back by 2 bases and J by 4 bases. In germline, CDR1 is SGHDT, CDR2 YYEEEE. CDR3 amino acids: CASSLQGYLETQYF. The CDR3 region has the DNA TGTGCCAGCAGCTTACAGGGGTATCTAGAGACCCAGTACTTC.

The genes are TRBV6-1 and TRBJ2-5; 7 bases are a match to TRBD1. CDR3 length: 13 residues. The V and J ends lost 4 bases and 5 bases, in that order; junction bases with no gene match: 4. Germline loops: CDR1 MNHNS, CDR2 SASEGT. The CDR3 nucleotides read TGTGCCAGCAGTGTTCTCAGGGGGGAGACCCAGTACTTC. Protein product: CASSVLRGETQYF.

The chain links TRBV7-2 to TRBJ1-2, with D unclear. Germline V gives CDR1 SGHTA, CDR2 FQGNSA. V dropped 1 base and J dropped 5 bases, with 5 bases sitting between them. This CDR3 has 12 amino acids. The CDR3: CASSLGEYGYTF. CDR3 bases: TGTGCCAGCAGCTTAGGGGAGTATGGCTACACCTTC.

This clone was counted once. The gene calls are TRBV28 and TRBJ2-7; 7 nucleotides match TRBD1. The length of the CDR3 is 15 residues. J was trimmed by 4 bases and V by 5 bases; bases with no gene match: 11. The V gene's germline CDR1 is MDHEN and CDR2 SYDVKM. The CDR3 region is CASSRQGAGGYEQYF. The CDR3 DNA sequence: TGTGCCAGCAGTCGTCAAGGGGCAGGGGGATACGAGCAGTACTTC.

J is TRBJ2-7 and V is TRBV14; 8 bases match TRBD2. The CDR3 sequence is 15 residues long. The germline V gene has CDR1 SGHDN and CDR2 FVKESK. Trimming removed 1 base from V and 4 bases from J; junction bases left unmatched: 6. The CDR3 nucleotides are TGTGCCAGCAGCCAAGGGACTAGCCTATTTTACGAGCAGTACTTC. It codes for CASSQGTSLFYEQYF. Full variable domain (rest looked up from reference TRBV14 and TRBJ2-7): EAGVTQFPSHSVIEKGQTVTLRCDPISGHDNLYWYRRVMGKEIKFLLHFVKESKQDESGMPNNRFLAERTGGTYSTLKVQPAELEDSGVYFCASSQGTSLFYEQYFGPGTRLTVT.

The chain employs TRBV18 and TRBJ1-1; D remains unclear. Germline V CDR1 and CDR2: KGHSH, LQKENI. V was trimmed by 2 bases and J by 3 bases, leaving 13 bases between them. The CDR3 runs 15 residues. The CDR3 loop reads CASSPKGGPDTEAFF. Written as DNA, the CDR3 is TGTGCCAGCTCACCAAAAGGAGGGCCTGACACTGAAGCTTTCTTT.

This clone is a singleton in its sample. The junction differs from germline at one of its ends, possibly a read error. The chain combines TRBV7-7 with TRBJ2-7, with D possibly TRBD1 on 6 matching bases. Germline lookup yields CDR1 SSHAT and CDR2 FNYEAQ (reference sequence). The CDR3 extends over 14 amino acids. CDR3 protein: CASSLLQGTHEQYF. The CDR3, as DNA: TGTGCTAGCAGCTTACTCCAGGGGACCCACGAGCAGTACTTC.

This chain uses TRBV5-1 with TRBJ2-3; a weak D match, TRBD2 (6 bases). The V and J ends lost 0 bases and 1 base respectively, with 12 bases between them. CDR1 and CDR2 from the germline V gene are SGHRS and YFSETQ. The CDR3 spans 16 residues. The CDR3 DNA reads as TGCGCCAGCAGCTTGGCCGCGGCTAGCGGCACAGATACGCAGTATTTT. Its protein is CASSLAAASGTDTQYF.

The genes are TRBV2 and TRBJ2-5, with D hard to call. Germline V gives CDR1 SNHLY, CDR2 FYNNEI. The V and J ends lost 8 bases and 5 bases respectively, with 9 bases between them. The CDR3 has 11 residues. The CDR3 coding sequence is TGTGCCAGCTCCGAGGCGGAGACCCAGTACTTC. Translation: CASSEAETQYF. The variable domain in full, with the rest retrieved from reference TRBV2 and TRBJ2-5, is EPEVTQTPSHQVTQMGQEVILRCVPISNHLYFYWYRQILGQKVEFLVSFYNNEISEKSEIFDDQFSVERPDGSNFTLKIRSTKLEDSAMYFCASSEAETQYFGPGTRLLVL.

The V gene is TRBV25-1, the J gene TRBJ1-1; perhaps TRBD1 as D (6 bases). CDR1 is MGHDK and CDR2 is SYGVNS in the germline V gene. The CDR3 contains 16 residues. V was trimmed by 1 base and J by 3 bases, leaving 15 bases between them. The CDR3: CASSELYEGVDTEAFF. CDR3 nucleotide sequence: TGTGCCAGCAGTGAATTGTACGAGGGGGTCGACACTGAAGCTTTCTTT.

This CDR3 reads CASSLARGPGNQPQHF. Written as DNA, the CDR3 is TGTGCCAGCAGCTTAGCGCGTGGTCCTGGCAATCAGCCCCAGCATTTT. The rearrangement joins TRBV7-2 to TRBJ1-5; no firm D call. CDR1 and CDR2 (germline): SGHTA, FQGNSA. V was cut by 0 bases and J by 2 bases, with 11 bases left in between. The CDR3 is made up of 16 amino acids. Complete variable domain (other parts from reference TRBV7-2 and TRBJ1-5): GAGVSQSPSNKVTEKGKDVELRCDPISGHTALYWYRQSLGQGLEFLIYFQGNSAPDKSGLPSDRFSAERTGGSVSTLTIQRTQQEDSAVYLCASSLARGPGNQPQHFGDGTRLSIL.

This clone has just one count. The chain joins TRBV6-1 to TRBJ2-5; no clear D gene. This CDR3 comprises 14 residues. The germline gives CDR1 MNHNS, CDR2 SASEGT. V was clipped by 2 bases and J by 2 bases, with 9 bases between them. This CDR3 is CASSESWQQETQYF. The CDR3 DNA follows: TGTGCCAGCAGTGAAAGTTGGCAGCAAGAGACCCAGTACTTC.

V usage is TRBV6-1 and J usage is TRBJ2-4; D remains ambiguous. Germline lookup yields CDR1 MNHNS and CDR2 SASEGT. Trimming cost V 7 bases and J 0 bases, with 10 bases left between them. The length of the CDR3 is 14 residues. The CDR3 spells CASTLTLAKNIQYF. CDR3 nucleotides: TGTGCCAGCACCCTGACATTAGCCAAAAACATTCAGTACTTC.

To note about this clone: Other DNA sequences within the sample encode an identical CDR3. In DNA form, the CDR3 reads TGTGCCAGCTCACCCGGACAACCCTACGAGCAGTACTTC. It is translated as CASSPGQPYEQYF. The J gene is TRBJ2-7, the V gene TRBV18; a possible D gene is TRBD1 (5 bases). The CDR3 extends over 13 amino acids. V was clipped by 3 bases and J by 2 bases, with 8 bases between them. Germline-derived CDR1 and CDR2 are KGHSH and LQKENI.

The V gene is TRBV19, the J gene TRBJ1-1; 7 nucleotides match TRBD1. V shed 3 bases, J shed 0 bases, and the junction held 7 bases outside the gene matches. The CDR3 totals 16 residues. Germline lookup yields CDR1 LNHDA and CDR2 SQIVND (reference sequence). The CDR3 protein is CASSMTGSDLNTEAFF. Here the CDR3 DNA reads TGTGCCAGTAGTATGACAGGGAGCGACTTGAACACTGAAGCTTTCTTT.